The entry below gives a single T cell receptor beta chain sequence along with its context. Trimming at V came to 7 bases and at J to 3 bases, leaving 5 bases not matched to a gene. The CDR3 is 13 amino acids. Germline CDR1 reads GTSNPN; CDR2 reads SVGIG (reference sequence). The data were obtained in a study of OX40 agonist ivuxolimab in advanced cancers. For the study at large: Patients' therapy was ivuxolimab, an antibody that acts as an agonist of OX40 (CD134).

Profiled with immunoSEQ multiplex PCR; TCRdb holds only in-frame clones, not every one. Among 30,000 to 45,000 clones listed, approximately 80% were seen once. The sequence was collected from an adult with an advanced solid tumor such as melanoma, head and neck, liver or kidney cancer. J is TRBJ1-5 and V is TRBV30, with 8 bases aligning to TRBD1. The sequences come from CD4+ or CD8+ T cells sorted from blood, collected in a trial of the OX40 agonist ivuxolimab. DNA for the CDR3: TGTGCCTACGCGACAGGGGCCAATCAGCCCCAGCATTTT. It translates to CAYATGANQPQHF. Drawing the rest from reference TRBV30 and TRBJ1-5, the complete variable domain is SQTIHQWPATLVQPVGSPLSLECTVEGTSNPNLYWYRQAAGRGLQLLFYSVGIGQISSEVPQNLSASRPQDRQFILSSKKLLLSDSGFYLCAYATGANQPQHFGDGTRLSIL.